One and the same sample provided the 14 T cell receptor beta chains below, sequenced in a study of human T cells and chemical hapten exposure. TCRdb reprocessed the RACE reads via MiXCR and lists one record per CDR3 protein. The sample holds around 69,000 distinct CDR3 sequences; 8.5% are singletons and the top ten take under 3.5%. Documented time point: patch test 2, 6 weeks after DPC sensitization. The treatment was: therapeutic diphenylcyclopropenone sensitization with weekly scalp DPC. This sample comprised whole blood, obtained in connection with sensitization to the hapten diphenylcyclopropenone (DPC). Every receptor here comes from a woman in her fifties or sixties with alopecia areata. Some clones in this sample may be carry-over from other donors' samples.

This clonotype was observed a few times. The chain is built from TRBV5-1 and TRBJ2-3, with D maybe TRBD2 (6 bases). Germline V gene lookup returns CDR1 SGHRS and CDR2 YFSETQ. V shed 6 bases and J shed 0 bases, with 17 bases lying between them. CDR3 length: 16 amino acids. The chain's CDR3 is CASTAGTQPSTDTQYF. In nucleotides, the CDR3 is TGCGCCAGCACAGCGGGCACGCAACCTAGCACAGATACGCAGTATTTT.

The chain carries TRBV12-3 or TRBV12-4 and TRBJ1-2; D unresolved. The CDR3 extends over 12 amino acids. Between the trimmed V and J ends, which lost 6 bases and 8 bases, there was a span of 13 bases. The CDR3, as DNA: TGTGCCAGCAGCACCCCCTATGGAGGCTACACCTTC. It encodes CASSTPYGGYTF.

Only a few counts were recorded for this clonotype. This chain uses TRBV10-1 with TRBJ2-2; D not resolved. The CDR3 contains 12 residues. Trimming pared 6 bases from V and 1 base from J, leaving 3 bases between. Germline V gene data show CDR1 as WNHNN and CDR2 as SYGVQD (reference sequence). The CDR3 DNA follows: TGCGCCAGCAGGGAGAACACCGGGGAGCTGTTTTTT. Residues: CASRENTGELFF.

This clonotype was recorded many times. The chain links TRBV29-1 to TRBJ2-4; 7 positions agree with TRBD1. The CDR3 loop spans 14 amino acids. Unmatched junction bases numbered 10, after V lost 6 bases and J lost 5 bases. The germline gives CDR1 SQVTM, CDR2 ANQGSEA. CDR3 bases: TGCAGCGTCTCGACAGGGTCGCCTCAAAACATTCAGTACTTC. It encodes CSVSTGSPQNIQYF.

This clonotype has only a few counts. The rearrangement uses TRBV12-5 and TRBJ2-7, with D possibly being TRBD1 or TRBD2 (5 bases each). V lost 3 bases and J lost 6, with 15 bases in between. Germline V gene lookup returns CDR1 LGHNT and CDR2 FRNRAP. CDR3 size: 14 residues. CDR3 loop: CASGFGDPFFEQYF. DNA for the CDR3: TGTGCTAGTGGTTTCGGGGACCCCTTTTTCGAGCAGTACTTC.

DNA of the CDR3: TGCAGCGTTGCGGGACTAGCGGAACAAAACGGGTACGAGCAGTACTTC. It is translated as CSVAGLAEQNGYEQYF. J is TRBJ2-7 and V is TRBV29-1; TRBD2 matches at 11 bases. The J segment lost 4 bases and the V segment lost 4 bases, leaving 12 bases of the junction unmatched. Germline values: CDR1 SQVTM, CDR2 ANQGSEA. The CDR3 totals 16 residues.

The chain combines TRBV4-2 with TRBJ1-5; TRBD1 is a possible D gene (5 bases). The CDR3 loop spans 16 amino acids. CDR1 is LGHNA and CDR2 is YNFKEQ in the germline V gene. V lost 0 bases and J lost 5, with 14 bases in between. CDR3 region: CASSQDSGGDHQPQHF. The CDR3 DNA reads as TGTGCCAGCAGCCAAGATAGTGGGGGGGACCATCAGCCCCAGCATTTT.

J is TRBJ2-3 and V is TRBV3-1; 7 bases fit TRBD2. The V gene's germline CDR1 is LGHDT and CDR2 YNNKEL (reference sequence). This CDR3 contains 16 residues. V shed 4 bases, J shed 0 bases, and the junction held 7 bases outside the gene matches. The CDR3 spells CASSPASGTSTDTQYF. The CDR3, as DNA: TGTGCCAGCAGCCCCGCTAGCGGAACTAGCACAGATACGCAGTATTTT.

V gene TRBV7-9 combines with J gene TRBJ2-3; TRBD1 agrees at 8 bases. The germline CDR1 and CDR2 sequences are SEHNR and FQNEAQ (reference sequence). The V gene end was trimmed by 5 bases and the J gene end by 6 bases; junction bases not matched to a gene: 4. The CDR3 spans 13 residues. The CDR3 sequence is CASSPRDRDTQYF. The CDR3 coding sequence is TGTGCCAGCAGCCCTCGGGACAGGGATACGCAGTATTTT.

The chain carries TRBV30 and TRBJ2-5; D ambiguous. The ends were cut back, 1 base at V and 3 bases at J, with 3 bases in the middle. Germline V lookup: CDR1 GTSNPN, CDR2 SVGIG (reference sequence). CDR3 size: 11 residues. The DNA of the CDR3 is TGTGCCTGGAGTGAGGAAGAGACCCAGTACTTC. This codes for CAWSEEETQYF.

V and J are TRBV5-1 and TRBJ2-5; TRBD1 is a possible D gene (6 bases). The germline V gene encodes CDR1 SGHRS and CDR2 YFSETQ. The V gene lost 4 bases and the J gene lost 3 bases, with 10 bases spanning the gap. CDR3 size: 13 residues. DNA for the CDR3: TGCGCCAGCAGCCTGGGGGCTAAAGAGACCCAGTACTTC. This sequence encodes CASSLGAKETQYF.

This chain uses TRBV30 with TRBJ1-2; 7 bases map to TRBD1. V shed 1 base and J 5 bases; nucleotides not matched to a gene: 4. CDR1 GTSNPN and CDR2 SVGIG come from the germline V gene (reference sequence). The CDR3 totals 13 residues. The CDR3 nucleotides read TGTGCCTGGAGTGGACAGGGCGTTTATGGCTACACCTTC. Translation gives CAWSGQGVYGYTF.

The CDR3 protein is CASSLVNSYNEQFF. DNA for the CDR3: TGTGCCAGCAGTTTAGTTAACTCCTACAATGAGCAGTTCTTC. The rearrangement links TRBV12-3 or TRBV12-4 to TRBJ2-1; the D is unclear. Trimming cost V 1 base and J 0 bases, with 4 bases left between them. This CDR3 has 14 amino acids.

V is TRBV11-2 and J is TRBJ2-3, with a tentative D call TRBD2 (6 bases). V was shortened by 5 bases and J by 0 bases, with 9 bases between the two germline ends. The CDR3 extends over 14 amino acids. Germline loops: CDR1 SGHAT, CDR2 FQNNGV. CDR3 nucleotides: TGTGCCAGCAGCACGGGACTGAGCACAGATACGCAGTATTTT. Translating gives CASSTGLSTDTQYF.